This is a list of T cell receptor beta chains from one sample in a study of shared clonotypes between healthy human individuals. Libraries were prepared by immunoSEQ multiplex PCR; TCRdb keeps only in-frame clonotypes and omits some of them. Here the sample spans about 480,000 clones, around 79% being singletons. Sequencing used PBMCs. The receptors come from a woman aged 40 to 49 in good health. Some clones in this sample may be carry-over from other donors' samples. Each CDR3 is given with its conserved first and last residue. Fields, in order: J gene, V gene, D gene, clone size, CDR3 DNA, CDR3 protein. A D gene is named only where the DNA matches it firmly. Clone size is not always given. Where it is, it says once, few, many or a class for expanded clones.

J: TRBJ2-3
V: TRBV5-1
D: TRBD2
size: NA
DNA: TGCGCCAGCAGCTTGGTTGGCGGGAGATCAGATACGCAGTATTTT
CDR3: CASSLVGGRSDTQYF

J: TRBJ2-3
V: TRBV2
D: NA
size: NA
DNA: TGTGCCAGCAGTGAAGAGGGCGGGACCCACCAGTATTTT
CDR3: CASSEEGGTHQYF

J: TRBJ1-2
V: TRBV27
D: TRBD1
size: few
DNA: TGTGCCAGCAGTTTATTCGGACAGGGTCTTCGCTACACCTTC
CDR3: CASSLFGQGLRYTF

J: TRBJ2-2
V: TRBV6-6
D: NA
size: NA
DNA: TGTGCCAGCAGCTCAGACACCGGGGAGCTGTTTTTT
CDR3: CASSSDTGELFF

J: TRBJ2-4
V: TRBV11-2
D: NA
size: NA
DNA: TGTGCCAGCAGCTCTGGAAACATTCAGTACTTC
CDR3: CASSSGNIQYF

J: TRBJ2-2
V: TRBV11-3
D: NA
size: many
DNA: TGTGCCAGCAGCTTTTTCGGAGGGAAGCCGAACACCGGGGAGCTGTTTTTT
CDR3: CASSFFGGKPNTGELFF

J: TRBJ2-7
V: TRBV5-1
D: NA
size: many
DNA: TGCGCCAGCAGGCTTCAGGGGACCTACGAGCAGTACTTC
CDR3: CASRLQGTYEQYF

J: TRBJ2-1
V: TRBV11-2
D: NA
size: NA
DNA: TGTGCCAGCAGCTTGTCGGGTGCCTACAATGAGCAGTTCTTC
CDR3: CASSLSGAYNEQFF

J: TRBJ2-1
V: TRBV6-5
D: TRBD2
size: NA
DNA: TGTGCCAGCAGTTATGCGGGAGGGGTCAATGAGCAGTTCTTC
CDR3: CASSYAGGVNEQFF

J: TRBJ2-5
V: TRBV5-1
D: NA
size: once
DNA: TGCGCCAGCCGGAAGGAGGGGGTTGCCCAGTACTTC
CDR3: CASRKEGVAQYF

J: TRBJ2-4
V: TRBV28
D: NA
size: NA
DNA: TGTGCCAGCAGCCGAATTGGACAGTTAGCCAAAAACATTCAGTACTTC
CDR3: CASSRIGQLAKNIQYF

J: TRBJ1-2
V: TRBV6-5
D: NA
size: NA
DNA: TGTGCCAGCACTGGAGCGGGGGGGCCCCATGGCTACACCTTC
CDR3: CASTGAGGPHGYTF

J: TRBJ2-6
V: TRBV4-3
D: NA
size: NA
DNA: TGCGCCAGCAGCCAAGAGCCGGGGTTTATCTCTGGGGCCAACGTCCTGACTTTC
CDR3: CASSQEPGFISGANVLTF

J: TRBJ1-6
V: TRBV2
D: NA
size: NA
DNA: TGTGCCAGCAGGGGGGACGGCTATAATTCACCCCTCCACTTT
CDR3: CASRGDGYNSPLHF

J: TRBJ1-4
V: TRBV28
D: NA
size: NA
DNA: TGTGCCAGCAGTTTACTCCCCCGTGAAAAACTGTTTTTT
CDR3: CASSLLPREKLFF

J: TRBJ2-2
V: TRBV2
D: TRBD2
size: few
DNA: TGTGCCAGCAAGCAGCGGGAGAACACCGGGGAGCTGTTTTTT
CDR3: CASKQRENTGELFF

J: TRBJ2-3
V: TRBV10-1
D: TRBD1
size: many
DNA: TGCGCCAGCAGTGGGGGACAGGGACACACAGATACGCAGTATTTT
CDR3: CASSGGQGHTDTQYF

J: TRBJ2-2
V: TRBV28
D: NA
size: NA
DNA: TGTGCCACCGCGACAGGGAGGACCGGGGAGCTGTTTTTT
CDR3: CATATGRTGELFF

J: TRBJ2-3
V: TRBV11-3
D: TRBD2
size: NA
DNA: TGTGCCAGCAGCTTGGGACTAGCGGGACCGGGGGCTAGCACAGATACGCAGTATTTT
CDR3: CASSLGLAGPGASTDTQYF

J: TRBJ2-3
V: TRBV13
D: TRBD1
size: NA
DNA: TGTGCCAGCAGCACGAAACCGGGACAGGGAGTCGCGGGGAGCACAGATACGCAGTATTTT
CDR3: CASSTKPGQGVAGSTDTQYF

J: TRBJ2-5
V: TRBV2
D: TRBD2
size: NA
DNA: TGTGCCAGCAGTGAGACTAGCGGGAAGGAGACCCAGTACTTC
CDR3: CASSETSGKETQYF

J: TRBJ2-3
V: TRBV7-3
D: TRBD2
size: NA
DNA: TGTGCCAGCAGCTTACAGGGAGGGCGCACAGATACGCAGTATTTT
CDR3: CASSLQGGRTDTQYF

J: TRBJ2-1
V: TRBV2
D: TRBD2
size: NA
DNA: TGTGCCAGCAGACCCGGGGCGGGAGGAGACAATGAGCAGTTCTTC
CDR3: CASRPGAGGDNEQFF

J: TRBJ1-4
V: TRBV29-1
D: TRBD1
size: NA
DNA: TGCAGCGCCGGGACAGGGGTTGAGGAAAAACTGTTTTTT
CDR3: CSAGTGVEEKLFF

J: TRBJ2-5
V: TRBV2
D: TRBD1
size: NA
DNA: TGTGCCAGCGACCGGACAGGGTTAGAGACCCAGTACTTC
CDR3: CASDRTGLETQYF

J: TRBJ1-1
V: TRBV27
D: NA
size: NA
DNA: TGTGCCAGCAGTCGGAGACCCCCAAGAACTGAAGCTTTCTTT
CDR3: CASSRRPPRTEAFF

J: TRBJ1-2
V: TRBV6-5
D: NA
size: few
DNA: TGTGCCAGCAGTTCCCAGGAAGGGGGTTTGAGCTACACCTTC
CDR3: CASSSQEGGLSYTF

J: TRBJ1-1
V: TRBV11-2
D: NA
size: NA
DNA: TGTGCCAGCAGCCGATTGGACGGCTCTGAAGCTTTCTTT
CDR3: CASSRLDGSEAFF

J: TRBJ2-7
V: TRBV18
D: TRBD1
size: NA
DNA: TGTGCCAGCTCTGTCGGGACAGGGCCCTACGAGCAGTACTTC
CDR3: CASSVGTGPYEQYF

J: TRBJ1-2
V: TRBV16
D: NA
size: NA
DNA: TGTGCCAGCAGCCAAAGCGAGGGCAGCTACACCTTC
CDR3: CASSQSEGSYTF

J: TRBJ2-7
V: TRBV7-3
D: NA
size: NA
DNA: TGTGCCAGCAGCGCGTCTGGCGGCGAGCAGTACTTC
CDR3: CASSASGGEQYF

J: TRBJ1-2
V: TRBV10-3
D: NA
size: NA
DNA: TGTGCCATCAGTGAGTCATGGGAGGAGGGCTATGGCTACACCTTC
CDR3: CAISESWEEGYGYTF

J: TRBJ2-1
V: TRBV4-2
D: NA
size: NA
DNA: TGTGCCAGCAGCGGGGGAACTAACCTGAACAATGAGCAGTTCTTC
CDR3: CASSGGTNLNNEQFF

J: TRBJ1-4
V: TRBV27
D: NA
size: NA
DNA: TGTGCCAGCAGTCTTAGGGAAAAACTGTTTTTT
CDR3: CASSLREKLFF

J: TRBJ2-2
V: TRBV2
D: NA
size: NA
DNA: TGTGCCAGCAGTCCCTTCTTCAGGGGTAACACCGGGGAGCTGTTTTTT
CDR3: CASSPFFRGNTGELFF

J: TRBJ2-1
V: TRBV7-9
D: NA
size: NA
DNA: TGTGCCAGCAGCCCCCGACCACTGAACTCCTACAATGAGCAGTTCTTC
CDR3: CASSPRPLNSYNEQFF

J: TRBJ1-2
V: TRBV28
D: TRBD1
size: NA
DNA: TGTGCCAGCAGTCTACTCGACAGGGGGTATGGCTACACCTTC
CDR3: CASSLLDRGYGYTF

J: TRBJ2-2
V: TRBV6-5
D: TRBD1
size: NA
DNA: TGTGCCACCCGGGACAGGGGATACACCGGGGAGCTGTTTTTT
CDR3: CATRDRGYTGELFF

J: TRBJ2-1
V: TRBV5-4
D: TRBD2
size: NA
DNA: TGTGCCAGCAGCCGGGCGGTAGCGGGAGGCATGGGTCAGAATGAGCAGTTCTTC
CDR3: CASSRAVAGGMGQNEQFF

J: TRBJ2-7
V: TRBV11-2
D: NA
size: NA
DNA: TGTGCCAGCAGTTTCGGCAGGGCGGGGGAGCAGTACTTC
CDR3: CASSFGRAGEQYF

J: TRBJ2-1
V: TRBV5-1
D: TRBD2
size: NA
DNA: TGCGCCAGCAGCTCTGGCGGGAGCTCCTACAATGAGCAGTTCTTC
CDR3: CASSSGGSSYNEQFF

J: TRBJ2-3
V: TRBV2
D: TRBD2
size: NA
DNA: TGTGCCAGCAGTCTCGGGGGGGGTATGACAGATACGCAGTATTTT
CDR3: CASSLGGGMTDTQYF

J: TRBJ2-7
V: TRBV14
D: TRBD1
size: NA
DNA: TGTGCCAGCAGCCATGGACAGGGGCCTTCCTACGAGCAGTACTTC
CDR3: CASSHGQGPSYEQYF

J: TRBJ1-4
V: TRBV18
D: NA
size: NA
DNA: TGTGCCAGCTCACCGACTAGGGGGGGAGAAAAACTGTTTTTT
CDR3: CASSPTRGGEKLFF

J: TRBJ2-1
V: TRBV2
D: TRBD1
size: NA
DNA: TGTGCCAGCACACTACCGGGACAGGGGTCGAATGAGCAGTTCTTC
CDR3: CASTLPGQGSNEQFF

J: TRBJ2-6
V: TRBV28
D: NA
size: NA
DNA: TGTGCCAGCAGTTCCCCGCGGTCTGGGGCCAACGTCCTGACTTTC
CDR3: CASSSPRSGANVLTF

J: TRBJ2-6
V: TRBV6-5
D: NA
size: NA
DNA: TGTGCCAGCCTAGGGACCCGAGAGGCCAACGTCCTGACTTTC
CDR3: CASLGTREANVLTF

J: TRBJ2-3
V: TRBV7-2
D: TRBD2
size: NA
DNA: TGTGCCAGCAGCCCGGGTAGCGGGAGAACAGATACGCAGTATTTT
CDR3: CASSPGSGRTDTQYF

J: TRBJ2-1
V: TRBV27
D: NA
size: NA
DNA: TGTGCCAGCAACCCGACGGGGAGCTCCTACAATGAGCAGTTCTTC
CDR3: CASNPTGSSYNEQFF

J: TRBJ2-5
V: TRBV15
D: TRBD2
size: NA
DNA: TGTGCCACCAGCAGAGGCGGGAGGGCCATTTTTCAAGAGACCCAGTACTTC
CDR3: CATSRGGRAIFQETQYF

J: TRBJ2-7
V: TRBV10-2
D: TRBD2
size: NA
DNA: TGCGCCAGCAGTGGGGGGGGCTACGAGCAGTACTTC
CDR3: CASSGGGYEQYF

J: TRBJ2-2
V: TRBV25-1
D: NA
size: NA
DNA: TGTGCCAGCAGTGAATATCAGAGTGCACCCGGGGAGCTGTTTTTT
CDR3: CASSEYQSAPGELFF

J: TRBJ2-6
V: TRBV2
D: NA
size: NA
DNA: TGTGCCAGCCGGGACGGTACTGGGGCCAACGTCCTGACTTTC
CDR3: CASRDGTGANVLTF

J: TRBJ2-3
V: TRBV5-1
D: NA
size: NA
DNA: TGCGCCAGCAGCTCTGAGCGGAGTAGCACAGATACGCAGTATTTT
CDR3: CASSSERSSTDTQYF

J: TRBJ1-3
V: TRBV15
D: NA
size: NA
DNA: TGTGCCACCAAACAGGGACCCTCTGGAAACACCATATATTTT
CDR3: CATKQGPSGNTIYF